This is a list of T cell receptor beta chains from one sample in a study of control samples from healthy donors and cancer patients. Profiling relied on immunoSEQ multiplex PCR, and the TCRdb table lists in-frame clones only, not all of them. The sample includes tens of thousands of clones, 95% of them seen just once. The sequenced sample consisted of blood. These receptors were collected from a man aged 30-40 years in good health. Both conserved end residues are part of each CDR3. D genes are given only for firm matches. Size values are once, few and many counts, or a class for expanded clones, and some rows have none.

abundance	d_gene	v_gene	j_gene	CDR3nt	CDR3aa
-	-	TRBV7-2	TRBJ2-7	TGTGCCAGCACCCCCGACAGGGAGGGGAACGAGCAGTACTTC	CASTPDREGNEQYF
-	-	TRBV11-2	TRBJ2-5	TGTGCCAGCAGACCGTCGGACAGGGAGGGGGAGGCCCAGTACTTC	CASRPSDREGEAQYF
-	-	TRBV4-1	TRBJ1-2	TGCGCCAGCAGCCTTACCTCAGGGGAGAGGGGCTACACCTTC	CASSLTSGERGYTF
-	TRBD2	TRBV28	TRBJ2-7	TGTGCCAGCAGTTTAGGACTAGCAGTCGAGCAGTACTTC	CASSLGLAVEQYF
-	-	TRBV4-1	TRBJ2-7	TGCGCCAGCAGCCCCCTCGAAAGCCAGGAGCAGTACTTC	CASSPLESQEQYF
-	TRBD1	TRBV27	TRBJ1-5	TGTGCCAGCAGTCGGGACAGGGGCGGCCAGCCCCAGCATTTT	CASSRDRGGQPQHF
-	-	TRBV2	TRBJ2-7	TGTGCCCCCCACGGGCTAGCAGGTTACTACGAGCAGTACTTC	CAPHGLAGYYEQYF
-	-	TRBV5-1	TRBJ2-6	TGCGCCAGCAGCTTGGACGGGGCCAACGTCCTGACTTTC	CASSLDGANVLTF
-	-	TRBV12-3/TRBV12-4	TRBJ2-3	TGTGCCAGCAGGCATCACGGGGAATATACGCAGTATTTT	CASRHHGEYTQYF
-	-	TRBV18	TRBJ2-1	TGTGCCAGCTCACCCTCCCCAGGGTCCGAATTCTTC	CASSPSPGSEFF
-	TRBD2	TRBV6-1	TRBJ2-3	TGTGCCAGCAGTGAATATAGCGGGAAGACAGATACGCAGTATTTT	CASSEYSGKTDTQYF
-	-	TRBV5-1	TRBJ2-5	TGCGCCAGCAGCTTGGGAGGCAGAGAGACCCAGTACTTC	CASSLGGRETQYF
-	-	TRBV5-1	TRBJ2-1	TGCGCCAGCAGCTTTGCCCTGGGGAATGAGCAGTTCTTC	CASSFALGNEQFF
-	-	TRBV2	TRBJ2-1	TGTGCCAGCATCTATTCGTCGCGGAACGGTGGGCAGTTCTTC	CASIYSSRNGGQFF
once	TRBD1	TRBV20-1	TRBJ1-1	TGCAGTGCTAGTGACAGGGAGGTGACTGAAGCTTTCTTT	CSASDREVTEAFF
-	-	TRBV12-3/TRBV12-4	TRBJ2-2	TGTGCCAGCAGCTTGAACACCGGGGAGCTGTTTTTT	CASSLNTGELFF
-	TRBD1	TRBV5-3	TRBJ2-7	TGTGCCAGAAGTTTGGACAGGGTGGGCTACGAGCAGTACTTC	CARSLDRVGYEQYF
-	TRBD2	TRBV7-6	TRBJ2-7	TGTGCCAGCAGCGATAGCGGGAGGACCTACGAGCAGTACTTC	CASSDSGRTYEQYF
-	-	TRBV9	TRBJ1-3	TGTGCCAGCAGCGTACTAGGGGCCCTCTCTGGAAACACCATATATTTT	CASSVLGALSGNTIYF
-	-	TRBV6-2/TRBV6-3	TRBJ1-2	TGTGCCAGCAGTTTTTCACAGGGCTATGGCTACACCTTC	CASSFSQGYGYTF
-	TRBD1	TRBV29-1	TRBJ1-2	TGCAGCGTTACGACAGGGCCGGATTATGGCTACACCTTC	CSVTTGPDYGYTF
-	-	TRBV5-8	TRBJ1-5	TGTGCCAGCAGCGCCTGGCATGGTCAGGGTGGGAATCAGCCCCAGCATTTT	CASSAWHGQGGNQPQHF
-	TRBD1	TRBV9	TRBJ1-2	TGTGCCAGCAGCGTATCAGACAGGGGGGATTATGGCTACACCTTC	CASSVSDRGDYGYTF
-	TRBD1	TRBV5-6	TRBJ2-1	TGTGCCAGCACCGGGACAGGTCACTCCTACAATGAGCAGTTCTTC	CASTGTGHSYNEQFF
-	TRBD2	TRBV6-1	TRBJ2-3	TGTGCCAGCAGTGATATAGCGGGATCGGGAGATACGCAGTATTTT	CASSDIAGSGDTQYF
-	-	TRBV30	TRBJ1-3	TGTGCCTGGAGTGGAAACACCATATATTTT	CAWSGNTIYF
-	-	TRBV18	TRBJ2-1	TGTGCCAGCTCACCGATACAGTACAATGAGCAGTTCTTC	CASSPIQYNEQFF
-	TRBD1	TRBV6-5	TRBJ1-5	TGTGCCAGCAGACTCCGGGACAGAAGTAATCAGCCCCAGCATTTT	CASRLRDRSNQPQHF
-	-	TRBV30	TRBJ1-5	TGTGCCTGGAGTGTTGGGGGTGATCAGCCCCAGCATTTT	CAWSVGGDQPQHF
-	-	TRBV11-2	TRBJ1-5	TGTGCCAGCAGCACAATAGGTCAGCCCCAGCATTTT	CASSTIGQPQHF
-	TRBD2	TRBV7-9	TRBJ2-1	TGTGCCAGCAGCTTAATGTCGAGGACTAGTTACTCCTACAATGAGCAGTTCTTC	CASSLMSRTSYSYNEQFF
-	TRBD1	TRBV3-1/TRBV3-2	TRBJ2-2	TGTGCCAGCAGCAAACAGGGGGCGTTTAACGGGGAGCTGTTTTTT	CASSKQGAFNGELFF
-	-	TRBV5-6	TRBJ2-7	TGTGCCAGCAGCTTGGGGGGTGGCGAGCAGTACTTC	CASSLGGGEQYF
-	-	TRBV28	TRBJ2-6	TGTGCCAGCAGTTTAGAAACCGGCAGGGATGGGGCCAACGTCCTGACTTTC	CASSLETGRDGANVLTF
-	-	TRBV27	TRBJ1-2	TGTGCCAGCAGTTTTAAGGGCGGAAACTATGGCTACACCTTC	CASSFKGGNYGYTF
-	-	TRBV27	TRBJ2-2	TGTGCCAGCAGGATGAGGGGATTGAACACCGGGGAGCTGTTTTTT	CASRMRGLNTGELFF
-	TRBD2	TRBV6-5	TRBJ2-1	TGTGCCAGCACCGGACTAGCGGGACGTGATGAGCAGTTCTTC	CASTGLAGRDEQFF
-	-	TRBV24-1	TRBJ1-5	TGTGCCACCAGTACCCACAAAGAGAATCAGCCCCAGCATTTT	CATSTHKENQPQHF
-	-	TRBV10-2	TRBJ2-1	TGCGCCAGCAGTGAGATCTTACTTAGGGGCAATGAGCAGTTCTTC	CASSEILLRGNEQFF
-	TRBD1	TRBV18	TRBJ2-7	TGTGCCAGCTCACCGTCCGGGACAGGGAACTACGAGCAGTACTTC	CASSPSGTGNYEQYF
-	-	TRBV30	TRBJ2-5	TGTGCCTGGAGCGTGGGGAACGGCCAAGAGACCCAGTACTTC	CAWSVGNGQETQYF
-	TRBD2	TRBV6-6	TRBJ2-3	TGTGCCAGCAGACTAGCGGGAACGGCAGATACGCAGTATTTT	CASRLAGTADTQYF
-	-	TRBV19	TRBJ1-1	TGTGCCAGTAGTATATCCGCAAACACTGAAGCTTTCTTT	CASSISANTEAFF
-	-	TRBV14	TRBJ1-2	TGTGCCAGCAGCCAAGACGGCTATGGCTACACCTTC	CASSQDGYGYTF
-	TRBD1	TRBV9	TRBJ1-1	TGTGCCAGCAGCCCAGGGACAGGGAACACTGAAGCTTTCTTT	CASSPGTGNTEAFF
-	TRBD1	TRBV5-1	TRBJ2-7	TGCGCCAGCAGCTTGGCGGGGACAGGAGGCTACGAGCAGTACTTC	CASSLAGTGGYEQYF
-	-	TRBV7-8	TRBJ1-4	TGTGCCAGCAGCTCCTACCGTCAGGGAAATGGTGAAAAACTGTTTTTT	CASSSYRQGNGEKLFF
-	-	TRBV19	TRBJ1-5	TGTGCCAGTAGTTCCCCCCGGGACGGAGGAAATCAGCCCCAGCATTTT	CASSSPRDGGNQPQHF
-	TRBD2	TRBV18	TRBJ2-7	TGTGCCAGCTCACCGCCGGGACTAGCGGACTACGAGCAGTACTTC	CASSPPGLADYEQYF
-	-	TRBV5-1	TRBJ1-2	TGCGCCAGCAGCTTGGACGGCGATAACTATGGCTACACCTTC	CASSLDGDNYGYTF
-	TRBD1	TRBV5-1	TRBJ1-1	TGCGCCAGCAGCTTCGCCGACAGGGACACTGAAGCTTTCTTT	CASSFADRDTEAFF
-	TRBD2	TRBV5-4	TRBJ2-3	TGTGCCAGCAGCTTGCCCGGGACTAGCGGGAGCGGGCACACAGATACGCAGTATTTT	CASSLPGTSGSGHTDTQYF
-	TRBD2	TRBV4-3	TRBJ2-3	TGCGCCAGCAGCCCGGGGACTAGCGGGATCACAGATACGCAGTATTTT	CASSPGTSGITDTQYF
-	-	TRBV10-2	TRBJ1-1	TGCGCCAGCATCGGGGGGGGCTTGGAGGGCACTGAAGCTTTCTTT	CASIGGGLEGTEAFF
-	-	TRBV11-3	TRBJ2-1	TGTGCCAGCAGCTTAGGGAACAGAGCCTACAATGAGCAGTTCTTC	CASSLGNRAYNEQFF
-	-	TRBV30	TRBJ1-3	TGTGCCTGGAGACAGGCTTTCTCTGGAAACACCATATATTTT	CAWRQAFSGNTIYF
-	-	TRBV24-1	TRBJ1-1	TGTGCCACCAGTGATTTAGGAGGGGCCGGTACTGAAGCTTTCTTT	CATSDLGGAGTEAFF